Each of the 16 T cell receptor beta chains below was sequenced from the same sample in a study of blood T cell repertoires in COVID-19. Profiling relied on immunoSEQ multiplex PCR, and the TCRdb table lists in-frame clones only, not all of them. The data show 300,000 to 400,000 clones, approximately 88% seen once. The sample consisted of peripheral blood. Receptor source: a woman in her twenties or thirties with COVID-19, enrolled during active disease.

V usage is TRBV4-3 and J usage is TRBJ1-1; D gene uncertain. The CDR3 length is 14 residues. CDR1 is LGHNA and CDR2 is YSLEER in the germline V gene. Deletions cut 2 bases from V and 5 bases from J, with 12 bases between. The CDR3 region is CASSQTPTGTEAFF. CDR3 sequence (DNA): TGCGCCAGCAGCCAAACTCCAACCGGGACTGAAGCTTTCTTT.

The DNA of the CDR3 is TGTGCCAGCAGCGCTGCAGGACAGGGTGATGAAAAACTGTTTTTT. It codes for CASSAAGQGDEKLFF. The V call is TRBV5-6, the J call TRBJ1-4; 8 positions match TRBD1. With 4 bases clipped from V and 6 bases from J, the junction kept 8 bases outside the gene matches. CDR3 length: 15 residues. Germline V lookup: CDR1 SGHDT, CDR2 YYEEEE. The full variable domain, rest sourced from reference TRBV5-6 and TRBJ1-4, is DAGVTQSPTHLIKTRGQQVTLRCSPKSGHDTVSWYQQALGQGPQFIFQYYEEEERQRGNFPDRFSGHQFPNYSSELNVNALLLGDSALYLCASSAAGQGDEKLFFGSGTQLSVL.

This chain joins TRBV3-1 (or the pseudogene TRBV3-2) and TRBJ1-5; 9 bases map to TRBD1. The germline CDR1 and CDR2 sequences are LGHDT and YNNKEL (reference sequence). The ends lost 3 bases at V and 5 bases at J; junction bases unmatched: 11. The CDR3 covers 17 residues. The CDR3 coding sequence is TGTGCCAGCAGCCAGGATATAAGGGACAGGGTTGATCAGCCCCAGCATTTT. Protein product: CASSQDIRDRVDQPQHF.

CDR3 sequence: CASSFSDPQETQYF. CDR3 coding DNA: TGCGCCAGCAGCTTTAGCGACCCTCAAGAGACCCAGTACTTC. This chain joins TRBV5-1 and TRBJ2-5; D possibly corresponds to TRBD2 (5 bases). With 2 bases removed from V and 2 bases from J, the gap between germline ends came to 10 bases. Germline CDR1 is SGHRS and CDR2 is YFSETQ. The CDR3 spans 14 residues. Looking up the rest from reference TRBV5-1 and TRBJ2-5 gives the full variable domain: KAGVTQTPRYLIKTRGQQVTLSCSPISGHRSVSWYQQTPGQGLQFLFEYFSETQRNKGNFPGRFSGRQFSNSRSEMNVSTLELGDSALYLCASSFSDPQETQYFGPGTRLLVL.

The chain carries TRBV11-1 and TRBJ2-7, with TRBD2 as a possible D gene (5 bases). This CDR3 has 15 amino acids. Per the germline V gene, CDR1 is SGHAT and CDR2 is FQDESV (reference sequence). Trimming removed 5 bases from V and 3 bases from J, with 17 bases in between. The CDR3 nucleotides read TGTGCCAGCAGCCCCCAACCGACCGGGGACTACGAGCAGTACGTC. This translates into CASSPQPTGDYEQYV.

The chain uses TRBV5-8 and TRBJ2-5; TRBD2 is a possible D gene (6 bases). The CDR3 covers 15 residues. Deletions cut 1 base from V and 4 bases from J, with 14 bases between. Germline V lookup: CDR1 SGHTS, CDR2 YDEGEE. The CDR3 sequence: CASSLSGGGGETQYF. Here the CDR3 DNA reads TGTGCCAGCAGCTTGTCCGGGGGTGGCGGAGAGACCCAGTACTTC.

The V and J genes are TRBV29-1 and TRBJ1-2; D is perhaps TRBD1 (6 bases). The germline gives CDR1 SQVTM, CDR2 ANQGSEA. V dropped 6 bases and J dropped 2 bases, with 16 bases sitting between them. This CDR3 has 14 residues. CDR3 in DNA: TGCAGCGTGGACTCCCCGCAGGGGAACTATGGCTACACCTTC. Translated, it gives CSVDSPQGNYGYTF.

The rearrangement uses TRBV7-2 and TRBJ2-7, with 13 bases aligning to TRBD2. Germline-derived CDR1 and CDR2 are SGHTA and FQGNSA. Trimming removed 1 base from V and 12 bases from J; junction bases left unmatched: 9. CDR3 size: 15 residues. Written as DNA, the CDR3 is TGTGCCAGCAGCTTAGGGACTAGCGGGGGAGCCCGGAGGTACTTC. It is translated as CASSLGTSGGARRYF.

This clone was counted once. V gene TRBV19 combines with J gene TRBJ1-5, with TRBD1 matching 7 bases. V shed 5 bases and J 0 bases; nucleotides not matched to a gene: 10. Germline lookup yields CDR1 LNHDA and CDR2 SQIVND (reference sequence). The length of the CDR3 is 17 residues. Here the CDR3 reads CASSARQGPYSNQPQHF. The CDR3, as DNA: TGTGCCAGTAGTGCAAGACAGGGCCCTTATAGCAATCAGCCCCAGCATTTT.

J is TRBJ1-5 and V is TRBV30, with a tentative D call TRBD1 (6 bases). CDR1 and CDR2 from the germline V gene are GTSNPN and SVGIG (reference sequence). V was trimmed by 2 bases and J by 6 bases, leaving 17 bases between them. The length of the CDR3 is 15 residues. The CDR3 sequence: CAWSLGPRGGQPQHF. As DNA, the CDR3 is TGTGCCTGGAGTCTGGGCCCTCGAGGGGGTCAGCCCCAGCATTTT.

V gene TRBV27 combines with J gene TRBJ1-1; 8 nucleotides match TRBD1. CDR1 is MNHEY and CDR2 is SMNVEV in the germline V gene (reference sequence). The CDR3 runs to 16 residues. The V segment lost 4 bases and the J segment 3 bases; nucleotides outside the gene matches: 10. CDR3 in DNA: TGTGCCAGCAGTTCTTTGACAGGGGCGGGGGACACTGAAGCTTTCTTT. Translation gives CASSSLTGAGDTEAFF.

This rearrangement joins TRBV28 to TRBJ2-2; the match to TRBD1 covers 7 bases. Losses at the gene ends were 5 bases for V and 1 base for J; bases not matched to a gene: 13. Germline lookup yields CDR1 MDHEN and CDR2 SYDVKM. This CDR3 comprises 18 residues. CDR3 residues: CASSKLGQPTQNTGELFF. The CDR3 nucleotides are TGTGCCAGCAGTAAACTGGGACAGCCGACCCAGAACACCGGGGAGCTGTTTTTT.

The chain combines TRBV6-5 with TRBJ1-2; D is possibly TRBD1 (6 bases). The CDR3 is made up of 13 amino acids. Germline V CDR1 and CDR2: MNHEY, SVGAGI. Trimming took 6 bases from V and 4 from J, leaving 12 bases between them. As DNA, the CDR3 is TGTGCCAGCAGAAGTGGACAGTTCTATGGCTACACCTTC. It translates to CASRSGQFYGYTF.

CDR3 DNA sequence: TGTGCCAGCAGTTTATCGGTAGGACAGAGGAACACTGAAGCTTTCTTT. Its translation is CASSLSVGQRNTEAFF. The chain uses TRBV28 and TRBJ1-1, with D perhaps TRBD1 (6 bases). The CDR3 length is 16 residues. From germline, CDR1 is MDHEN and CDR2 SYDVKM. Trimming took 1 base from V and 1 from J, leaving 13 bases between them.

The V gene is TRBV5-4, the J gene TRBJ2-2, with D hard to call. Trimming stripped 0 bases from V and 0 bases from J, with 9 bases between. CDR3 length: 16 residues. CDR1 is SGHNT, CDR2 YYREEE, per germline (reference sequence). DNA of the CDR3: TGTGCCAGCAGCTTGGGTTACAGTACGAACACCGGGGAGCTGTTTTTT. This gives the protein CASSLGYSTNTGELFF.

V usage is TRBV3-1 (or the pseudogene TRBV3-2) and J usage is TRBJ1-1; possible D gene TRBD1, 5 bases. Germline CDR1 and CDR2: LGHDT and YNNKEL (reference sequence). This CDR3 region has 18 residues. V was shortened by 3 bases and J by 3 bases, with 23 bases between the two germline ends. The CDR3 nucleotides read TGTGCCAGCAGCCAGGTCAGGGTAGGAGATACTGGGGACACTGAAGCTTTCTTT. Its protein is CASSQVRVGDTGDTEAFF.